This paragraph covers one T cell receptor beta chain sequence. This specimen belongs to a study of blood T cell repertoires in COVID-19. Study background: PBMCs, B-cell-depleted T cells, or T cells were the source of the cDNA or gDNA that made up the material.

Profiled with immunoSEQ multiplex PCR; TCRdb holds only in-frame clones, not every one. Of approximately 150,000 clones listed, about four fifths are singletons. CDR1 is SEHNR, CDR2 FQNEAQ, per germline (reference sequence). There are 15 residues in the CDR3. The V gene lost 1 base and the J gene lost 0 bases, with 6 bases spanning the gap. V usage is TRBV7-9 and J usage is TRBJ1-4, with D hard to call. Specimen: peripheral blood. The clonotype comes from a man in his 70s with acute or convalescent COVID-19. In DNA, the CDR3 is TGTGCCAGCAGCTTAGGGCAGGCAACTAATGAAAAACTGTTTTTT. This sequence encodes CASSLGQATNEKLFF.